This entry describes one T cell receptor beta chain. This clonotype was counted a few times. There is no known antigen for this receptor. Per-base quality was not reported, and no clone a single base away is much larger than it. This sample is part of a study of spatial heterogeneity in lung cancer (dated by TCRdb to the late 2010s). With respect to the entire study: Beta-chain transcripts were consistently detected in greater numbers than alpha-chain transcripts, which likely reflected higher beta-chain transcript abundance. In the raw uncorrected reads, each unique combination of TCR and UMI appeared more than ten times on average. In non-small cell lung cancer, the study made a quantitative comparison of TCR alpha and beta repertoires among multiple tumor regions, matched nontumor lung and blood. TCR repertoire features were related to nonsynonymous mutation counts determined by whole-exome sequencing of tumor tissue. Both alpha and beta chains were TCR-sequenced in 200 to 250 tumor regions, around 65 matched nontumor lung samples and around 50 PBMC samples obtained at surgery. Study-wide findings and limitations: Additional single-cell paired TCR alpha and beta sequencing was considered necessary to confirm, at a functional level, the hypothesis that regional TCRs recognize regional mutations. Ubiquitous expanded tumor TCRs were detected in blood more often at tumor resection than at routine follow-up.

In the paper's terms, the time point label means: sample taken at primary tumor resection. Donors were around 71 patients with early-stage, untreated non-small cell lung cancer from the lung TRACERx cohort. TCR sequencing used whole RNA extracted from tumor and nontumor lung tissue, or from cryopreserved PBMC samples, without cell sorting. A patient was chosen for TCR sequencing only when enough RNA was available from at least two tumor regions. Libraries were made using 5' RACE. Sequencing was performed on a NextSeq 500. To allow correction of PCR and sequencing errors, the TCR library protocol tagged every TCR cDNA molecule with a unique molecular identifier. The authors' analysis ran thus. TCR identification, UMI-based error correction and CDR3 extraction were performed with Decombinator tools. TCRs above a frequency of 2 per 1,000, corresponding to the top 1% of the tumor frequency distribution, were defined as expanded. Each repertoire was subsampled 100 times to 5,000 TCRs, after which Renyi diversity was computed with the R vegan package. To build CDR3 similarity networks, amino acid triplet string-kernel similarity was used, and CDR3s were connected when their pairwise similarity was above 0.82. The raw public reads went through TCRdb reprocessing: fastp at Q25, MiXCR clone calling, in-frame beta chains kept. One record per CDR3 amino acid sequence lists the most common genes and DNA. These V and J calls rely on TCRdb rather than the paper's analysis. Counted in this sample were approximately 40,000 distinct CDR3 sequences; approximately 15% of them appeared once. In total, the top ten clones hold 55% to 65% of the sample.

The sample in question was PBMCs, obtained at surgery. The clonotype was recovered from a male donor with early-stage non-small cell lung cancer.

The CDR3 region: CAIRQGDSGNTIYF. At the DNA level, the sequence is TGTGCCATCAGGCAGGGGGATTCAGGAAACACCATATATTTT. The V gene is TRBV10-3 and the J gene is TRBJ1-3, and TRBD1 aligns with 7 junction nucleotides. Counted from cysteine to phenylalanine, this CDR3 has 14 amino acids. The DNA shown is the 42-base CDR3, in frame from base 1. Clipping removes 6 bases from V and 4 bases from J, with 6 as the unmatched junction base count. The germline V gene provides CDR1 ENHRY and CDR2 SYGVKD.